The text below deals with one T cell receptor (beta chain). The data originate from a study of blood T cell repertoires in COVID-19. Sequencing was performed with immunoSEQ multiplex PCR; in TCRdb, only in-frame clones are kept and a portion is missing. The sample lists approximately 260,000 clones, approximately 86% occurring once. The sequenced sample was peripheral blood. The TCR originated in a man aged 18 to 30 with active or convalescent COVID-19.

CDR3 sequence reads: CASSLGGGHGDTQYF. CDR3 DNA: TGCGCCAGCAGCCTGGGGGGGGGCCATGGAGATACGCAGTATTTT. This chain uses TRBV5-1 with TRBJ2-3; perhaps TRBD2 as D (7 bases). The germline V gene has CDR1 SGHRS and CDR2 YFSETQ. This CDR3 is built from 15 residues. Trimming stripped 4 bases from V and 5 bases from J, with 17 bases between.